The 25 T cell receptor beta chains below were found in one sample sequenced in a study of T cells in Graves' hyperthyroidism and ophthalmopathy. The CDR3 regions of TCR beta were amplified from RNA transcripts. An initial round of RT-PCR targeting the TCR CDR3 relied on the HTBI primer set. TCRdb fed the multiplex PCR reads into MiXCR, producing one record per CDR3 protein. The sample yields a few hundred thousand distinct CDR3 sequences, around 15% seen once. The sequenced material came from blood. Receptors originate from a woman aged 45-59 years with Graves' hyperthyroidism that later progressed to Graves' ophthalmopathy.

Of note for this clonotype: A read error may be the cause here, since a much bigger clone is one base away. This chain connects TRBV25-1 to TRBJ2-7; D could derive from TRBD1 or TRBD2 (6 bases each). The CDR3 length is 13 residues. Germline values: CDR1 MGHDK, CDR2 SYGVNS. Trimming stripped 8 bases from V and 6 bases from J, with 17 bases between. CDR3 in DNA: TGTGCCAGCGGAAGTTGGGGGGCCGTCGAGCAGTACTTC. This encodes CASGSWGAVEQYF.

There are many counts of this clonotype. The CDR3 DNA reads TGTGCCAGTAGTCGACAACAATCTGCTTACTATGGCTACACCTTC. It encodes CASSRQQSAYYGYTF. The chain has TRBV19 and TRBJ1-2; D is uncertain. Trimming removed 5 bases from V and 3 bases from J, with 16 bases in between. This CDR3 spans 15 amino acids. Germline CDR1 is LNHDA and CDR2 is SQIVND (reference sequence).

The chain is built from TRBV9 and TRBJ2-1; D is unresolved. V lost 0 bases and J lost 2, with 12 bases in between. In germline, CDR1 is SGDLS, CDR2 YYNGEE. The CDR3 contains 16 residues. CDR3 sequence (DNA): TGTGCCAGCAGCGTAGACCACCGGCCTACCTACAATGAGCAGTTCTTC. Translation gives CASSVDHRPTYNEQFF.

This chain joins TRBV4-2 and TRBJ1-2; D unclear. Germline CDR1 is LGHNA and CDR2 is YNFKEQ. Trimming cost V 5 bases and J 8 bases, with 21 bases left between them. This CDR3 has 15 amino acids. CDR3 sequence reads: CASSDGSSSRKGYTF. CDR3 DNA sequence: TGTGCCAGCAGCGACGGATCCTCCTCGCGGAAGGGCTACACCTTC.

This clonotype was observed many times. The chain has TRBV3-1 and TRBJ2-7; TRBD2 might be the D (6 bases). Per the germline V gene, CDR1 is LGHDT and CDR2 is YNNKEL (reference sequence). This CDR3 is 17 amino acids long. V lost 4 bases and J 0 bases, leaving 19 bases between the germline ends. The CDR3 loop reads CASSRLTPGLSSYEQYF. The CDR3 nucleotides are TGTGCCAGCAGCCGGCTCACTCCGGGACTGAGCTCCTACGAGCAGTACTTC.

This clonotype was counted many times. The chain recombines TRBV7-4 with TRBJ1-4; perhaps TRBD1 as D (5 bases). Deletions cut 2 bases from V and 7 bases from J, with 14 bases between. Germline V CDR1 and CDR2: SGHVT, SQSDAQ. The length of the CDR3 is 15 residues. The CDR3: CASSLQPGTGEKLFF. The CDR3 coding sequence is TGTGCCAGCAGCTTACAACCGGGGACCGGTGAAAAACTGTTTTTT.

This clonotype was counted at least ten times. The V gene is TRBV2, the J gene TRBJ2-5; D is possibly TRBD1 (7 bases). The length of the CDR3 is 16 residues. Trimming removed 2 bases at V and 4 bases at J, with 17 bases between. Germline V gives CDR1 SNHLY, CDR2 FYNNEI. For the CDR3, the DNA is TGTGCCAGCAGTGAACTGCGACAGGGAGGTAGAGAGACCCAGTACTTC. This codes for CASSELRQGGRETQYF.

This clonotype was seen ten or more times. The genes are TRBV20-1 and TRBJ2-4; D is perhaps TRBD1 (5 bases). V shed 3 bases and J shed 5 bases, with 11 bases lying between them. The CDR3 sequence is 13 residues long. CDR1 is DFQATT, CDR2 SNEGSKA, per germline (reference sequence). CDR3 in amino acids: CSASTGRENIQYF. For the CDR3, the DNA is TGCAGTGCTAGCACAGGTCGGGAAAACATTCAGTACTTC.

The J gene is TRBJ2-1, the V gene TRBV10-3, with D uncertain. Trimming took off 0 bases at V and 6 bases at J, with 6 bases between the two ends. CDR1 and CDR2 from the germline V gene are ENHRY and SYGVKD. CDR3 length: 13 residues. The CDR3 is CAISESPGNEQFF. For the CDR3, the DNA is TGTGCCATCAGTGAGTCCCCCGGCAATGAGCAGTTCTTC.

This chain uses TRBV7-3 with TRBJ2-3, with 12 bases lining up with TRBD2. V lost 4 bases, J lost 1 base, and 9 bases stayed unmatched. Per the germline V gene, CDR1 is SGHTA and CDR2 is FQGTGA. The CDR3 spans 18 residues. The CDR3 DNA is TGTGCCAGCAGCTCCAATCCGGGACTAGCGGGTCGCACAGATACGCAGTATTTT. This sequence encodes CASSSNPGLAGRTDTQYF.

This clonotype appeared many times. J is TRBJ2-7 and V is TRBV20-1; TRBD2 matches 7 bases. The V gene end was trimmed by 0 bases and the J gene end by 3 bases; junction bases not matched to a gene: 11. The CDR3 loop spans 16 amino acids. The germline V gene has CDR1 DFQATT and CDR2 SNEGSKA (reference sequence). The CDR3 DNA follows: TGCAGTGCTAGAGATCGAGGGCTAGCGGACTTCTACGAGCAGTACTTC. Protein product: CSARDRGLADFYEQYF.

The J gene is TRBJ2-1, the V gene TRBV18; TRBD2 matches at 7 bases. The germline V gene encodes CDR1 KGHSH and CDR2 LQKENI. The CDR3 is 15 amino acids. The trim removed 4 bases at V and 5 bases at J, leaving 8 bases unmatched. CDR3 bases: TGTGCCAGCTCACGCCTAGCGGCGACAAACAATGAGCAGTTCTTC. It specifies CASSRLAATNNEQFF.

This clonotype was observed at least ten times. V gene TRBV11-2 combines with J gene TRBJ2-3; 7 nucleotides match TRBD2. Losses at the gene ends were 5 bases for V and 1 base for J; bases not matched to a gene: 9. Germline lookup yields CDR1 SGHAT and CDR2 FQNNGV. This CDR3 contains 16 residues. The CDR3 DNA sequence: TGTGCCAGCAGCCGGACAAGCCGGGGGGGCACAGATACGCAGTATTTT. Encoded protein: CASSRTSRGGTDTQYF.

This clonotype was observed many times. This chain connects TRBV20-1 to TRBJ2-5; 9 bases line up with TRBD2. CDR1 is DFQATT, CDR2 SNEGSKA, per germline (reference sequence). The trim removed 3 bases at V and 2 bases at J, leaving 7 bases unmatched. CDR3 length: 15 residues. The CDR3 DNA is TGCAGTGCTAGTCGACTAGCGGTTATTCAAGAGACCCAGTACTTC. Translation gives CSASRLAVIQETQYF.

This clonotype was observed many times. This sequence joins TRBV12-3 or TRBV12-4 and TRBJ2-1; 7 nucleotides agree with TRBD1. CDR3 length equals 14 residues. The junction had 4 bases not matched to a gene; V was cut back by 3 bases and J by 5 bases. The CDR3 bases are TGTGCCAGCAGTTTGACAGGGTTCCACAATGAGCAGTTCTTC. It is translated as CASSLTGFHNEQFF.

This clonotype was seen many times. This chain joins TRBV12-3 or TRBV12-4 and TRBJ1-3, with D possibly being TRBD1 (6 bases). The CDR3 totals 14 residues. The V gene lost 6 bases and the J gene lost 8 bases, with 17 bases spanning the gap. The CDR3 is CASRLTGRQDTIYF. In DNA form, the CDR3 reads TGTGCCAGCAGACTCACAGGGCGGCAGGACACCATATATTTT.

This clonotype was picked up many times. The chain combines TRBV29-1 with TRBJ2-7; 7 nucleotides align to TRBD1. Germline trimming cut 6 bases from V and 0 bases from J; bases unmatched to any gene: 8. The CDR3 loop spans 14 amino acids. Germline CDR1 and CDR2: SQVTM and ANQGSEA. CDR3 in amino acids: CSVPGGDRSYEQYF. For the CDR3, the DNA is TGCAGCGTCCCAGGGGGAGATCGCTCCTACGAGCAGTACTTC.

This clonotype was observed a few times. J is TRBJ2-1 and V is TRBV2; D possibly corresponds to TRBD2 (6 bases). V lost 3 bases, J lost 3 bases, and 12 bases lay in between. The germline V gene encodes CDR1 SNHLY and CDR2 FYNNEI. The CDR3 totals 15 residues. For the CDR3, the DNA is TGTGCCAGCAGTGACGAGCGGGCGAGCTACAATGAGCAGTTCTTC. Its protein product is CASSDERASYNEQFF.

The table lists this clonotype with many counts. The chain links TRBV7-3 to TRBJ2-3, with a tentative D call TRBD1 (5 bases). The length of the CDR3 is 15 residues. CDR1 SGHTA and CDR2 FQGTGA come from the germline V gene. Trimming stripped 5 bases from V and 0 bases from J, with 12 bases between. In nucleotides, the CDR3 is TGTGCCAGCAGCCCCTTGACAGCTAGCACAGATACGCAGTATTTT. It encodes CASSPLTASTDTQYF.

Only a few counts were recorded for this clonotype. V and J are TRBV25-1 and TRBJ2-6; D not resolved. Looked up from germline, CDR1 is MGHDK and CDR2 is SYGVNS. This CDR3 region has 16 residues. V dropped 4 bases and J dropped 0 bases, with 10 bases sitting between them. The CDR3 nucleotides read TGTGCCAGCAGTGGTGGACGGCACTCTGGGGCCAACGTCCTGACTTTC. Translating it yields CASSGGRHSGANVLTF. Drawing the rest from reference TRBV25-1 and TRBJ2-6, the complete variable domain is EADIYQTPRYLVIGTGKKITLECSQTMGHDKMYWYQQDPGMELHLIHYSYGVNSTEKGDLSSESTVSRIRTEHFPLTLESARPSHTSQYLCASSGGRHSGANVLTFGAGSRLTVL.

This clonotype was picked up many times. CDR3 sequence (DNA): TGTGCCAGCTCACCACTACACACACCTGAAGCTTTCTTT. Translation: CASSPLHTPEAFF. The chain joins TRBV18 to TRBJ1-1; D gene unclear. Trimming stripped 1 base from V and 6 bases from J, with 9 bases between. From germline, CDR1 is KGHSH and CDR2 LQKENI. This CDR3 is built from 13 residues.

This clonotype was seen ten or more times. The chain recombines TRBV12-3 or TRBV12-4 with TRBJ1-5; D ambiguous. The CDR3 extends over 13 amino acids. Trimming removed 0 bases at V and 4 bases at J, with 4 bases between. The CDR3: CASSLAENQPQHF. The CDR3 DNA reads TGTGCCAGCAGTTTAGCAGAGAATCAGCCCCAGCATTTT.

This clonotype was counted a few times. The chain is built from TRBV6-1 and TRBJ2-7, with D uncertain. CDR1 and CDR2 from the germline V gene are MNHNS and SASEGT. Trimming left V 0 bases short and J 0 bases short, with 9 bases between. The CDR3 totals 15 residues. The CDR3 nucleotides are TGTGCCAGCAGTGAAGCGCCAGAAAGCTCCTACGAGCAGTACTTC. Protein: CASSEAPESSYEQYF.

This clonotype was counted ten times or more. V gene TRBV6-2 or TRBV6-3 combines with J gene TRBJ2-5, with D tentatively TRBD1 or TRBD2 (6 bases each). The germline V and J ends were trimmed by 7 bases and 1 base, with 16 bases remaining between them. The CDR3 runs to 15 residues. Germline CDR1 is MNHEY and CDR2 is SVGEGT. As DNA, the CDR3 is TGTGCCAGCACTAAAGGGGGGAGACTCCAAGAGACCCAGTACTTC. This codes for CASTKGGRLQETQYF.

V and J are TRBV20-1 and TRBJ2-5; D unresolved. The germline gives CDR1 DFQATT, CDR2 SNEGSKA (reference sequence). This CDR3 comprises 15 residues. V was shortened by 3 bases and J by 2 bases, with 16 bases between the two germline ends. CDR3 region: CSASWDSHTQETQYF. CDR3 DNA sequence: TGCAGTGCTAGTTGGGATAGCCATACACAAGAGACCCAGTACTTC.